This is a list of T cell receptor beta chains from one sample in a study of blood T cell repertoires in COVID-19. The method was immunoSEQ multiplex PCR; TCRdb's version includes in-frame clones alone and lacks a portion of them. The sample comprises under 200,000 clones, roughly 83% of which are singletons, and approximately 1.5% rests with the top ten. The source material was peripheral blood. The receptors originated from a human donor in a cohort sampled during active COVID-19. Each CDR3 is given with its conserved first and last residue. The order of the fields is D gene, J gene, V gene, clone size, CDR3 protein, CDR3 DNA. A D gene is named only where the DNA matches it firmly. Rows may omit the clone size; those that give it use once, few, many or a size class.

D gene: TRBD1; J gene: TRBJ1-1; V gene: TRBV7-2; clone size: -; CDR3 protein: CASSYRRGQHTEAFF; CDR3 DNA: TGTGCCAGCAGCTACAGAAGGGGACAGCACACTGAAGCTTTCTTT
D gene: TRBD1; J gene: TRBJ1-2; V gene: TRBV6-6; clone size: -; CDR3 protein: CASRQDRVAGYTF; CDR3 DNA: TGTGCCAGCAGACAGGACAGGGTTGCAGGCTACACCTTC
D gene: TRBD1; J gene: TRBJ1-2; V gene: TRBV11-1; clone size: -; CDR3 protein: CASSSGGQDYTF; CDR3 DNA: TGTGCCAGCAGCTCAGGGGGCCAGGACTACACCTTC
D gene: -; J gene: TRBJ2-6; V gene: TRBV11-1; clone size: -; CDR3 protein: CASSPRAGGANVLTF; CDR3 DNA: TGTGCCAGCAGCCCCAGGGCTGGCGGGGCCAACGTCCTGACTTTC
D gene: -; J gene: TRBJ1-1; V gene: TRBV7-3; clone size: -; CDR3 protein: CASSPQGRGTEAFF; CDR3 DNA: TGTGCCAGCAGCCCCCAGGGAAGGGGCACTGAAGCTTTCTTT
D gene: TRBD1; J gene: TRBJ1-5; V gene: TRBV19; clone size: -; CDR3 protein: CASSTLGQTFYSNQPQHF; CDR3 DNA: TGTGCCAGTAGTACCCTGGGACAGACCTTTTATAGCAATCAGCCCCAGCATTTT
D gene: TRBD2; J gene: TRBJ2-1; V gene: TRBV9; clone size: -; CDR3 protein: CASSVGISGGYNEQFF; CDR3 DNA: TGTGCCAGCAGCGTAGGAATTAGCGGGGGGTACAATGAGCAGTTCTTC
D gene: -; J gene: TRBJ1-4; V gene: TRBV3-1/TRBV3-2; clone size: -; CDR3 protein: CASSDVGEGEKLFF; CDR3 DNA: TGTGCCAGCAGCGACGTGGGCGAGGGTGAAAAACTGTTTTTT
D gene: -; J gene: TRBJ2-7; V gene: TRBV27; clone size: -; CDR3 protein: CASSLLTYGYEQYF; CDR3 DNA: TGTGCCAGCAGTTTATTAACTTACGGCTACGAGCAGTACTTC
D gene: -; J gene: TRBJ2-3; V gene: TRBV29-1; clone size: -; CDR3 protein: CSVGGDHTDTQYF; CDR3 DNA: TGCAGCGTTGGGGGCGACCACACAGATACGCAGTATTTT
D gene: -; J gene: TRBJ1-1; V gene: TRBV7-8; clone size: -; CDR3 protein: CASSAPAGGAEAFF; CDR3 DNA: TGTGCCAGCAGCGCCCCGGCGGGGGGGGCTGAAGCTTTCTTT
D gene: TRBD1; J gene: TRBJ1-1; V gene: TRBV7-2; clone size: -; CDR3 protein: CASSEPGQGTNTEAFF; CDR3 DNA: TGTGCCAGCAGCGAACCGGGACAGGGGACTAACACTGAAGCTTTCTTT
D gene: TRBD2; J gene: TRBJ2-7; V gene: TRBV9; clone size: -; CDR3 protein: CASSVEWLAGSEQYF; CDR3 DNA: TGTGCCAGCAGCGTAGAGTGGCTAGCGGGAAGCGAGCAGTACTTC
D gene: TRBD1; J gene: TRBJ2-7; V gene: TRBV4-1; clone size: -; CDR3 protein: CASSQERDSIIGGQYF; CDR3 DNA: TGCGCCAGCAGCCAAGAACGGGACAGTATTATCGGCGGGCAGTACTTC
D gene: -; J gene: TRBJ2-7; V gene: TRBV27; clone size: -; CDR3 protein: CASSLFQDSYYEQYF; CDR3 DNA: TGTGCCAGCAGTTTGTTTCAGGACAGCTATTACGAGCAGTACTTC
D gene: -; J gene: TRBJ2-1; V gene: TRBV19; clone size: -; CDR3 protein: CASSIVLLGEQFF; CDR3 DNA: TGTGCCAGTAGTATAGTCCTCCTAGGCGAGCAGTTCTTC
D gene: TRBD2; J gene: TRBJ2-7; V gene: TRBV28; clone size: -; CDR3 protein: CASSSRTSPYEQYF; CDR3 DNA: TGTGCCAGCAGTTCCCGGACTAGCCCCTACGAGCAGTACTTC
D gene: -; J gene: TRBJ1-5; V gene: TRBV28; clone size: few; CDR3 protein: CASSLGGSGSNQPQHF; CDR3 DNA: TGTGCCAGCAGCTTAGGTGGGTCGGGGAGCAATCAGCCCCAGCATTTT
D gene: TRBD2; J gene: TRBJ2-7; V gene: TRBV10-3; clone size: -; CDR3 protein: CAISPGGGYEQYF; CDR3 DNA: TGTGCCATCAGCCCCGGGGGGGGCTACGAGCAGTACTTC
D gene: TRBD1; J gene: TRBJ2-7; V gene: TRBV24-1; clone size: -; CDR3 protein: CATSDTGGAGYEQYF; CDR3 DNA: TGTGCCACCAGTGATACAGGGGGCGCGGGCTACGAGCAGTACTTC
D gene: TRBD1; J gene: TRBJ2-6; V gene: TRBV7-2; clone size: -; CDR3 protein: CASSTQGAGANVLTF; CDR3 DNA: TGTGCCAGCAGCACACAGGGGGCTGGGGCCAACGTCCTGACTTTC
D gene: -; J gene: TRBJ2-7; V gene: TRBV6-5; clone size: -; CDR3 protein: CASTRQGGYEQYF; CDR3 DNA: TGTGCCAGCACCAGACAGGGAGGCTACGAGCAGTACTTC
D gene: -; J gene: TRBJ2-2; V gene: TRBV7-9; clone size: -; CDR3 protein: CASSSNSGQTGELFF; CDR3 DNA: TGTGCCAGCAGTTCTAACTCCGGTCAAACCGGGGAGCTGTTTTTT
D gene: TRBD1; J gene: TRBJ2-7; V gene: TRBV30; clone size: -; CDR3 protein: CAWSVLSRTGHEQYF; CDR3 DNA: TGTGCCTGGAGTGTACTCTCGCGGACAGGGCACGAGCAGTACTTC